This TCR beta chain stems from a study of shared clonotypes between healthy human individuals. CD45RO negativity and positive selection for CCR7 defined naive CD8 cells, a population that excluded terminally differentiated effector memory CD45RA+ cells. Adults of Caucasian background living in Nashville, Tennessee made up all donors. This CDR3 comprises 16 residues. CDR1 and CDR2 (germline): SEHNR, FQNEAQ (reference sequence). After removal of 6 bases from V and 0 bases from J, the junction contained 8 bases not matched to a gene. Evenly divided among several immunoSEQ plates was the genomic DNA of each subset. Here immunoSEQ multiplex PCR was the method, and the copy in TCRdb shows in-frame clones only, minus some. The top ten hold under 1.5% of the sample, which has nearly 2 million clones, about 94% seen once.

This chain uses TRBV7-9 with TRBJ1-1, with 9 bases lining up with TRBD1. Specimen: naive CD8+ T cells sorted from blood. The TCR sequence derives from a man aged 18 to 30 in good health. The CDR3 DNA is TGTGCCAGCAGTTCGACAGGGGGACCGTTGAACACTGAAGCTTTCTTT. This translates into CASSSTGGPLNTEAFF.